The 28 T cell receptor beta chains below come from one sample, sequenced in a study of cytomegalovirus exposure and HLA in healthy donors. PCR employed 60 Vbeta and 13 Jbeta primers. Measured with immunoSEQ multiplex PCR; TCRdb has only the in-frame clones, and not every one. Found here are about 160,000 clones, around 88% of them singletons; the top ten hold about 2%. Sequencing was performed on PBMCs. These receptors came from a woman under 30 in good health and CMV-seronegative.

The J gene is TRBJ1-1, the V gene TRBV28; D call uncertain. CDR1 and CDR2 (germline): MDHEN, SYDVKM. The CDR3 covers 14 residues. V gave up 5 bases and J gave up 5 bases, with 15 bases separating them. The CDR3 is CASSASGLVTEAFF. CDR3 nucleotide sequence: TGTGCCAGCAGTGCGTCCGGGTTGGTAACTGAAGCTTTCTTT.

The chain has TRBV19 and TRBJ2-3; 8 bases line up with TRBD2. J lost 1 base, V lost 3 bases, and 6 bases had no gene match. Germline V lookup: CDR1 LNHDA, CDR2 SQIVND (reference sequence). This CDR3 region has 16 residues. Written as DNA, the CDR3 is TGTGCCAGTAGTATCCAACTAGCGGAGGGCACAGATACGCAGTATTTT. Protein sequence: CASSIQLAEGTDTQYF.

J is TRBJ1-2 and V is TRBV7-9; D may be TRBD1 (6 bases). The CDR3 sequence is 13 residues long. The germline V gene has CDR1 SEHNR and CDR2 FQNEAQ (reference sequence). V lost 10 bases and J lost 3, with 15 bases in between. The CDR3 DNA sequence: TGTGCCACCGGAATTGCAGGGGACTATGGCTACACCTTC. Its protein product is CATGIAGDYGYTF.

V is TRBV9 and J is TRBJ2-1, with 10 nucleotides matching TRBD2. Germline V gene lookup returns CDR1 SGDLS and CDR2 YYNGEE. J lost 3 bases, V lost 0 bases, and 0 bases had no gene match. The CDR3 length is 15 residues. Here the CDR3 reads CASSVVAGGYNEQFF. For the CDR3, the DNA is TGTGCCAGCAGCGTAGTAGCGGGGGGCTACAATGAGCAGTTCTTC.

The chain recombines TRBV28 with TRBJ1-1; no definite D call. The CDR3 runs 13 residues. Trimming took off 3 bases at V and 8 bases at J, with 13 bases between the two ends. The germline gives CDR1 MDHEN, CDR2 SYDVKM. The DNA of the CDR3 is TGTGCCAGCAGTTTGGTCTGGAGGGTCGAAGCTTTCTTT. This sequence encodes CASSLVWRVEAFF.

J is TRBJ2-3 and V is TRBV7-9; 10 positions match TRBD1. J was trimmed by 5 bases and V by 4 bases; bases with no gene match: 3. CDR3 length: 14 amino acids. CDR1 is SEHNR, CDR2 FQNEAQ, per germline (reference sequence). The CDR3 DNA sequence: TGTGCCAGCAGCTATGGACAGGGGGGAGATACGCAGTATTTT. Translated, it gives CASSYGQGGDTQYF.

About this clone itself: An end of the junction does not agree with germline; a read error may underlie this. Other nucleotide sequences in the sample specify the same CDR3. This chain links TRBV28 with TRBJ2-3; 8 bases are a match to TRBD2. The CDR3 totals 15 residues. The germline V gene encodes CDR1 MDHEN and CDR2 SYDVKM. CDR3: CASSFARTSTDTQYF. The CDR3 coding sequence is TGTGCCAGCAGTTTTGCGCGGACTAGCACAGATACGCAATATTTT.

CDR3 residues: CASSLAGPEAGELFF. CDR3 coding DNA: TGTGCCAGCAGCTTAGCGGGGCCCGAGGCGGGGGAGCTGTTTTTT. V gene TRBV7-6 combines with J gene TRBJ2-2; D possibly corresponds to TRBD1 (5 bases). Germline CDR1 reads SGHVS; CDR2 reads FNYEAQ. The CDR3 consists of 15 residues. Trimming removed 0 bases from V and 8 bases from J, with 13 bases in between.

The chain employs TRBV6-4 and TRBJ2-1, with 11 bases aligning to TRBD2. CDR1 MRHNA and CDR2 SNTAGT come from the germline V gene. The CDR3 is made up of 16 amino acids. The ends lost 0 bases at V and 5 bases at J; junction bases unmatched: 3. Here the CDR3 DNA reads TGTGCCAGCAGTGACTCAGGGACTAGCGGCCACAATGAGCAGTTCTTC. The encoded protein is CASSDSGTSGHNEQFF.

This rearrangement joins TRBV19 to TRBJ1-1; the D gene is possibly TRBD1 (6 bases). CDR3 length: 16 residues. Germline lookup yields CDR1 LNHDA and CDR2 SQIVND (reference sequence). The V and J ends lost 3 bases and 2 bases respectively, with 16 bases between them. CDR3 region: CASSIGQQMGNTEAFF. CDR3 nucleotides: TGTGCCAGTAGTATTGGACAGCAGATGGGCAACACTGAAGCTTTCTTT.

V gene TRBV28 combines with J gene TRBJ1-5; TRBD1 agrees at 7 bases. Trimming cost V 6 bases and J 2 bases; bases outside gene matches: 7. Germline CDR1 MDHEN, CDR2 SYDVKM. This CDR3 spans 15 amino acids. CDR3 residues: CASSSTGRGNQPQHF. CDR3 DNA: TGTGCCAGCAGCTCGACAGGGCGAGGCAATCAGCCCCAGCATTTT.

The V gene is TRBV28, the J gene TRBJ2-1; 7 nucleotides line up with TRBD1. CDR3 length: 13 residues. V dropped 6 bases and J dropped 6; count of bases not matched to a gene: 5. The germline CDR1 and CDR2 sequences are MDHEN and SYDVKM. The CDR3 reads CASSQGDINEQFF. CDR3 coding DNA: TGTGCCAGCAGCCAGGGGGATATCAATGAGCAGTTCTTC.

This clone was seen more than once but under ten times. The V gene is TRBV2, the J gene TRBJ2-1; 9 positions match TRBD1. In germline, CDR1 is SNHLY, CDR2 FYNNEI. The CDR3 has 15 amino acids. With V trimmed by 2 bases and J by 4 bases, 3 bases remained unmatched. The CDR3 region is CASSERGQGYNEQFF. CDR3 DNA: TGTGCCAGCAGTGAAAGGGGACAGGGTTACAATGAGCAGTTCTTC. The whole variable domain, remainder taken from reference TRBV2 and TRBJ2-1, is EPEVTQTPSHQVTQMGQEVILRCVPISNHLYFYWYRQILGQKVEFLVSFYNNEISEKSEIFDDQFSVERPDGSNFTLKIRSTKLEDSAMYFCASSERGQGYNEQFFGPGTRLTVL.

The rearrangement joins TRBV19 to TRBJ2-7, with D uncertain. V lost 7 bases, J lost 2 bases, and 18 bases lay in between. The CDR3 has 15 amino acids. Germline assignment: CDR1 LNHDA and CDR2 SQIVND (reference sequence). This CDR3 reads CASTHAEKVAYEQYF. The CDR3 region has the DNA TGTGCCAGTACCCACGCGGAAAAGGTAGCCTACGAGCAGTACTTC.

V and J are TRBV2 and TRBJ1-4; D is possibly TRBD1 (6 bases). Germline values: CDR1 SNHLY, CDR2 FYNNEI. Trimming stripped 6 bases from V and 2 bases from J, with 10 bases between. This CDR3 spans 14 amino acids. This CDR3 is CASREGGTNEKLFF. The CDR3 DNA is TGTGCCAGCAGGGAGGGGGGGACTAATGAAAAACTGTTTTTT.

This chain uses TRBV7-2 with TRBJ2-5, with a possible D match to TRBD2 (5 bases). CDR1 is SGHTA, CDR2 FQGNSA, per germline. The CDR3 sequence is 17 residues long. Trimming removed 5 bases from V and 2 bases from J, with 21 bases in between. The CDR3 loop reads CASSPDMGSRQQETQYF. The CDR3 nucleotides read TGTGCCAGCAGCCCCGATATGGGGAGTAGGCAACAAGAGACCCAGTACTTC.

The genes are TRBV18 and TRBJ2-7, with D unclear. This CDR3 is built from 13 residues. The V end lost 0 bases, the J end lost 7 bases, and 10 bases lay between the germline ends. Germline V lookup: CDR1 KGHSH, CDR2 LQKENI. CDR3 coding DNA: TGTGCCAGCTCACCACCGGCAGCGTGGGAGCAGTACTTC. Protein sequence: CASSPPAAWEQYF.

V and J are TRBV5-1 and TRBJ2-2; no firm D call. Germline V gives CDR1 SGHRS, CDR2 YFSETQ. Trimming left V 6 bases short and J 6 bases short, with 12 bases between. The CDR3 consists of 13 residues. The CDR3 nucleotides are TGCGCCAGCACCCCACAGAGTTCCGGGGAGCTGTTTTTT. It translates to CASTPQSSGELFF.

The chain recombines TRBV5-8 with TRBJ2-1; possible D gene TRBD2, 6 bases. V was clipped by 2 bases and J by 13 bases, with 10 bases between them. The CDR3 is made up of 11 amino acids. Germline-derived CDR1 and CDR2 are SGHTS and YDEGEE. CDR3 residues: CASSFTGGQFF. The CDR3 DNA is TGTGCCAGCAGCTTCACCGGGGGACAGTTCTTC.

The chain joins TRBV2 to TRBJ1-1; no reliable D call. Trimming cost V 5 bases and J 4 bases, with 11 bases left between them. The CDR3 totals 13 residues. Germline CDR1 is SNHLY and CDR2 is FYNNEI. CDR3 loop: CASSYGDFTEAFF. In DNA form, the CDR3 reads TGTGCCAGCAGTTACGGCGACTTCACTGAAGCTTTCTTT.

V and J are TRBV10-3 and TRBJ1-1; D is perhaps TRBD1 (5 bases). V was shortened by 7 bases and J by 0 bases, with 9 bases between the two germline ends. The germline gives CDR1 ENHRY, CDR2 SYGVKD. The CDR3 runs to 13 residues. The CDR3 DNA reads as TGTGCCATCATAGACAGTCTGAACACTGAAGCTTTCTTT. Translating it yields CAIIDSLNTEAFF.

J is TRBJ2-2 and V is TRBV7-9, with a possible D match to TRBD2 (7 bases). Germline V CDR1 and CDR2: SEHNR, FQNEAQ (reference sequence). V was trimmed by 7 bases and J by 4 bases, leaving 16 bases between them. CDR3 size: 15 residues. CDR3 DNA: TGTGCCAGCAAATCGGGGGGCGCGGGCACCGGGGAGCTGTTTTTT. Amino acid sequence: CASKSGGAGTGELFF.

The chain combines TRBV19 with TRBJ2-4; D is perhaps TRBD2 (6 bases). From germline, CDR1 is LNHDA and CDR2 SQIVND (reference sequence). There are 13 residues in the CDR3. The germline V and J ends were trimmed by 3 bases and 15 bases, with 18 bases remaining between them. The CDR3 sequence: CASSIAGPFKRYF. The CDR3, as DNA: TGTGCCAGTAGTATTGCGGGGCCCTTCAAGCGGTACTTC.

Notes on this clone: The sample contains more than one DNA sequence encoding this CDR3. The V and J genes are TRBV7-9 and TRBJ1-2, with D perhaps matching TRBD1 (5 bases). Per the germline V gene, CDR1 is SEHNR and CDR2 is FQNEAQ (reference sequence). The CDR3 covers 16 residues. V was trimmed by 1 base and J by 2 bases, leaving 14 bases between them. CDR3 protein: CASSLGGDGINYGYTF. CDR3 coding DNA: TGTGCCAGCAGCTTAGGGGGGGACGGGATCAACTATGGCTACACCTTC.

The V call is TRBV28, the J call TRBJ1-1, with D tentatively TRBD1 (6 bases). V was pared by 5 bases and J by 0 bases, with 13 bases between. CDR1 is MDHEN, CDR2 SYDVKM, per germline. The CDR3 is made up of 15 amino acids. Written as DNA, the CDR3 is TGTGCCAGCAGTCTACGGACAGCCCTGAACACTGAAGCTTTCTTT. Translation gives CASSLRTALNTEAFF. The full variable domain, in which reference TRBV28 and TRBJ1-1 provide the parts outside the CDR3, is DVKVTQSSRYLVKRTGEKVFLECVQDMDHENMFWYRQDPGLGLRLIYFSYDVKMKEKGDIPEGYSVSREKKERFSLILESASTNQTSMYLCASSLRTALNTEAFFGQGTRLTVV.

This clone has only one observation. The rearrangement uses TRBV2 and TRBJ1-5; D is possibly TRBD1 (5 bases). V was pared by 6 bases and J by 4 bases, with 10 bases between. CDR3 length: 13 amino acids. Germline loops: CDR1 SNHLY, CDR2 FYNNEI. In nucleotides, the CDR3 is TGTGCCAGCAGCTGGGAGGGGAATCAGCCCCAGCATTTT. Residues: CASSWEGNQPQHF.

This rearrangement joins TRBV15 to TRBJ1-2; 12 bases agree with TRBD1. Germline CDR1 is LNHNV and CDR2 is YYDKDF (reference sequence). This CDR3 spans 19 amino acids. Trimming cost V 5 bases and J 4 bases; bases outside gene matches: 17. The CDR3 DNA is TGTGCCACCAGCCCCCTTGGGGACAGGGGGCTTTTTCGGATCTATGGCTACACCTTC. This sequence encodes CATSPLGDRGLFRIYGYTF. The full variable domain, rest sourced from reference TRBV15 and TRBJ1-2, is DAMVIQNPRYQVTQFGKPVTLSCSQTLNHNVMYWYQQKSSQAPKLLFHYYDKDFNNEADTPDNFQSRRPNTSFCFLDIRSPGLGDTAMYLCATSPLGDRGLFRIYGYTFGSGTRLTVV.

Only one count was recorded for this clone. The CDR3 DNA reads as TGTGCAGGTCTCCCAGGGCATGGCTACACCTTC. Protein sequence: CAGLPGHGYTF. The chain carries TRBV12-2 and TRBJ1-2; the listed D gene, TRBD1, was not tested against the DNA. TRBV12-2 is marked as a pseudogene. This CDR3 is 11 amino acids long.